These 11 T cell receptor beta chains were all obtained from the same sample, sequenced in a study of OX40 agonist ivuxolimab in advanced cancers. Sequenced by immunoSEQ multiplex PCR; TCRdb stores in-frame clones only, minus some. The table records approximately 110,000 clones, roughly 90% of them present only once. The source material was CD4+ or CD8+ T cells sorted from blood, sampled in a trial of the OX40 agonist ivuxolimab. All receptors come from an adult with an advanced solid tumor such as melanoma, head and neck, liver or kidney cancer.

About this clone: A junction end diverges from the germline sequence, so it may reflect a read error. This rearrangement joins TRBV7-2 to TRBJ2-1; weak D call: TRBD2 (6 bases). The germline V gene encodes CDR1 SGHTA and CDR2 FQGNSA. The CDR3 covers 14 residues. The CDR3 DNA reads as TGTGCCAGCAGCTTTCTAGCGAGGGAGAATGAGCGGTTCTTC. It translates to CASSFLARENERFF.

V usage is TRBV7-8 and J usage is TRBJ1-1; D perhaps matches TRBD1 (5 bases). Germline V lookup: CDR1 SGHVS, CDR2 FQNEAQ. The V and J ends lost 1 base and 3 bases respectively, with 9 bases between them. The CDR3 is 14 residues long. CDR3 sequence (DNA): TGTGCCAGCAGCTTAGACGGGGGATACACTGAAGCTTTCTTT. Protein product: CASSLDGGYTEAFF.

The gene calls are TRBV12-5 and TRBJ2-7; 10 nucleotides agree with TRBD1. CDR3 length: 15 residues. Trimming cost V 0 bases and J 4 bases; bases outside gene matches: 3. Germline values: CDR1 LGHNT, CDR2 FRNRAP. The CDR3 sequence is CASGLVGDRGYEQYF. The CDR3 DNA is TGTGCTAGTGGTTTGGTTGGGGACAGGGGATACGAGCAGTACTTC.

This chain uses TRBV19 with TRBJ2-1, with TRBD2 matching 11 bases. The germline gives CDR1 LNHDA, CDR2 SQIVND (reference sequence). This CDR3 region has 17 residues. Losses at the gene ends were 7 bases for V and 4 bases for J; bases not matched to a gene: 12. CDR3 coding DNA: TGTGCCAGTACTCGCTTGGCCGGGACTAGCGGTTACAATGAGCAGTTCTTC. Translating it yields CASTRLAGTSGYNEQFF.

This clone was seen a single time. V gene TRBV30 combines with J gene TRBJ1-4; D gene unclear. The V end lost 4 bases, the J end lost 4 bases, and 10 bases lay between the germline ends. CDR3 size: 13 residues. Germline-derived CDR1 and CDR2 are GTSNPN and SVGIG (reference sequence). CDR3 in amino acids: CAWNPGSNEKLFF. CDR3 sequence (DNA): TGTGCCTGGAATCCCGGCAGTAATGAAAAACTGTTTTTT.

V and J are TRBV21-1 and TRBJ1-2; TRBD1, the table's D call, was not compared with the DNA. TRBV21-1 is assigned pseudogene status. This CDR3 is 12 amino acids long. The CDR3 reads CASSPRGLGYTF. The DNA of the CDR3 is TGTGCCAGCAGCCCCAGGGGGTTGGGCTACACCTTC.

This sequence joins TRBV18 and TRBJ2-2; D may be TRBD2 (6 bases). The CDR3 contains 16 residues. The V end lost 5 bases, the J end lost 0 bases, and 13 bases lay between the germline ends. Germline CDR1 and CDR2: KGHSH and LQKENI. The CDR3 DNA reads as TGTGCCAGCTCATGGGCGGGACTTACGAACACCGGGGAGCTGTTTTTT. Residues: CASSWAGLTNTGELFF.

The chain recombines TRBV9 with TRBJ2-5, with D maybe TRBD1 (5 bases). Germline V CDR1 and CDR2: SGDLS, YYNGEE. The length of the CDR3 is 13 residues. Trimming pared 2 bases from V and 7 bases from J, leaving 12 bases between. The CDR3 loop is CASSVDRSGTQYF. The CDR3 DNA reads TGTGCCAGCAGCGTTGACAGATCAGGGACCCAGTACTTC. Looking up the rest from reference TRBV9 and TRBJ2-5 gives the full variable domain: DSGVTQTPKHLITATGQRVTLRCSPRSGDLSVYWYQQSLDQGLQFLIQYYNGEERAKGNILERFSAQQFPDLHSELNLSSLELGDSALYFCASSVDRSGTQYFGPGTRLLVL.

The rearrangement joins TRBV28 to TRBJ1-5; TRBD1 is a possible D gene (5 bases). This CDR3 spans 12 amino acids. CDR1 is MDHEN and CDR2 is SYDVKM in the germline V gene. V lost 6 bases and J lost 6, with 9 bases in between. The CDR3 DNA is TGTGCCAGCAGAGGTACAGGTCAGCCCCAGCATTTT. It encodes CASRGTGQPQHF.

The chain joins TRBV12-5 to TRBJ2-2, with a possible D match to TRBD1 (6 bases). The CDR3 extends over 14 amino acids. CDR1 is LGHNT and CDR2 is FRNRAP in the germline V gene. Trimming took 8 bases from V and 2 from J, leaving 12 bases between them. The CDR3 DNA reads TGTGCTAGTAGGGGGAGTCTTAACACCGGGGAGCTGTTTTTT. It yields the protein CASRGSLNTGELFF.

This chain joins TRBV18 and TRBJ2-7; 8 bases match TRBD2. Germline V gene sequence: CDR1 KGHSH, CDR2 LQKENI. The J segment lost 1 base and the V segment lost 3 bases, leaving 8 bases of the junction unmatched. The CDR3 sequence is 16 residues long. The CDR3 is CASSPSKTSESYEQYF. The CDR3 region has the DNA TGTGCCAGCTCACCGTCCAAGACTAGCGAGTCCTACGAGCAGTACTTC.